This T cell receptor (beta chain) was retrieved from a study of TIL therapy for anti-PD-1-resistant metastatic lung cancer. About the research overall: Patients then received nivolumab; progressors got lymphodepletion, TIL and IL-2. Patients had a median age of approximately 57 years (range about 35-85).

This was the immunoSEQ v3 assay. The data were produced by immunoSEQ multiplex PCR, yet TCRdb's version contains in-frame clones alone and is incomplete. The sample yields about 60,000 clones, around nine tenths seen once. As regards this clone: Its matching antigen is unknown.

Germline V gives CDR1 MDHEN, CDR2 SYDVKM. Trimming took 2 bases from V and 2 from J, leaving 16 bases between them. This CDR3 region has 16 residues. Time point indicated: pre-treatment sample, taken before nivolumab and TIL therapy. Study-wide points: TIL clonotype persistence in blood showed no apparent association with response.

V usage is TRBV28 and J usage is TRBJ2-7, with D tentatively TRBD1 (6 bases). This TCR was recovered from a person aged 25-79 years with non-small cell lung cancer. The source was blood, collected at baseline. The CDR3 nucleotides read TGTGCCAGCAGTTTACCGCCCGGGCAGGGGCCCTACGAGCAGTACTTC. Its translation: CASSLPPGQGPYEQYF.